This passage covers 18 T cell receptor beta chains from one sample sequenced in a study of cytomegalovirus exposure and HLA in healthy donors. Repertoires were generated with immunoSEQ multiplex PCR, while TCRdb's copy carries only in-frame clones and drops some. The sample has 140,000 to 150,000 clones; about 95% are singletons. The sequenced sample consisted of PBMCs. The receptors come from a young man in good health and CMV-seropositive.

The chain uses TRBV19 and TRBJ1-5, with D possibly TRBD1 on 5 matching bases. Germline CDR1 is LNHDA and CDR2 is SQIVND (reference sequence). The V gene lost 2 bases and the J gene lost 0 bases, with 8 bases spanning the gap. This CDR3 spans 15 amino acids. The CDR3 coding sequence is TGTGCCAGTAGTATATTAGGGGATAGCAATCAGCCCCAGCATTTT. Its protein is CASSILGDSNQPQHF.

The chain employs TRBV5-4 and TRBJ1-1; 7 nucleotides align to TRBD1. The germline gives CDR1 SGHNT, CDR2 YYREEE (reference sequence). The V segment lost 2 bases and the J segment 7 bases; nucleotides outside the gene matches: 5. This CDR3 contains 13 residues. Here the CDR3 DNA reads TGTGCCAGCAGCTTCCGACAGGGATTTGAAGCTTTCTTT. Its protein is CASSFRQGFEAFF.

The chain's CDR3 is CASSGTSSLRGYEQYF. The DNA of the CDR3 is TGTGCCAGCAGTGGGACTAGCTCTCTCAGGGGCTACGAGCAGTACTTC. The chain is built from TRBV2 and TRBJ2-7; TRBD2 agrees at 8 bases. The CDR3 is 16 residues long. V dropped 4 bases and J dropped 3; count of bases not matched to a gene: 11. Germline V gene sequence: CDR1 SNHLY, CDR2 FYNNEI.

The rearrangement links TRBV9 to TRBJ2-7; 7 bases map to TRBD2. The J segment lost 3 bases and the V segment lost 2 bases, leaving 11 bases of the junction unmatched. This CDR3 has 16 amino acids. The germline gives CDR1 SGDLS, CDR2 YYNGEE. CDR3: CASSVGGSRGNYEQYF. DNA for the CDR3: TGTGCCAGCAGCGTCGGGGGGTCCCGGGGAAACTACGAGCAGTACTTC.

The chain joins TRBV28 to TRBJ1-5; maybe TRBD1 (5 bases). Deletions cut 6 bases from V and 2 bases from J, with 14 bases between. The CDR3 totals 15 residues. The germline CDR1 and CDR2 sequences are MDHEN and SYDVKM. Written as DNA, the CDR3 is TGTGCCAGCAGCCCTGCTGGCAGGGGCAATCAGCCCCAGCATTTT. It yields the protein CASSPAGRGNQPQHF.

The gene calls are TRBV30 and TRBJ2-1; D may be TRBD1 (6 bases). The CDR3 consists of 13 residues. V lost 2 bases to trimming and J lost 8 bases, with 13 bases between them. Germline V gene data show CDR1 as GTSNPN and CDR2 as SVGIG (reference sequence). Here the CDR3 DNA reads TGTGCCTGGAGTTGGGGGCTTCGGGATGAGCAGTTCTTC. It is translated as CAWSWGLRDEQFF.

The gene calls are TRBV2 and TRBJ2-1; 7 nucleotides align to TRBD1. There are 14 residues in the CDR3. Germline CDR1 SNHLY, CDR2 FYNNEI. With 6 bases clipped from V and 7 bases from J, the junction kept 9 bases outside the gene matches. The CDR3 bases are TGTGCCAGCAGAAGGACAGGAAACTATAATGAGCAGTTCTTC. This translates into CASRRTGNYNEQFF.

V is TRBV5-1 and J is TRBJ2-5, with 8 positions matching TRBD2. V dropped 4 bases and J dropped 5; count of bases not matched to a gene: 7. The CDR3 covers 14 residues. Germline V gene data show CDR1 as SGHRS and CDR2 as YFSETQ. This CDR3 reads CASSRGLVRETQYF. The CDR3, as DNA: TGCGCCAGCAGCAGGGGACTAGTTAGGGAGACCCAGTACTTC.

The CDR3 here is CASSDRNTEAFF. The CDR3 nucleotides are TGCGCCAGCTCTGACAGGAACACTGAAGCTTTCTTT. The rearrangement uses TRBV5-1 and TRBJ1-1, with D possibly being TRBD1 (5 bases). This CDR3 contains 12 residues. Looked up from germline, CDR1 is SGHRS and CDR2 is YFSETQ. Deletions cut 7 bases from V and 1 base from J, with 8 bases between.

This chain connects TRBV7-9 to TRBJ2-1, with TRBD2 identical over 8 bases. The germline gives CDR1 SEHNR, CDR2 FQNEAQ (reference sequence). The junction had 6 bases not matched to a gene; V was cut back by 5 bases and J by 0 bases. The CDR3 runs to 16 residues. CDR3 DNA: TGTGCCAGCAGCCCCACAGCGGGAGACTCCTACAATGAGCAGTTCTTC. Protein: CASSPTAGDSYNEQFF.

As concerns this clone: At the DNA level, this CDR3 is encoded by other sequences in the same sample as well. The CDR3 region is CASSLARGNTIYF. As DNA, the CDR3 is TGTGCCAGCAGTTTGGCCAGGGGGAACACCATATATTTT. The chain links TRBV28 to TRBJ1-3, with 7 bases lining up with TRBD1. With V trimmed by 3 bases and J by 7 bases, 3 bases remained unmatched. This CDR3 region has 13 residues. Looked up from germline, CDR1 is MDHEN and CDR2 is SYDVKM.

The chain uses TRBV25-1 and TRBJ2-7, with a weak D call TRBD1 (6 bases). Trimming pared 1 base from V and 2 bases from J, leaving 15 bases between. This CDR3 has 16 amino acids. Germline CDR1 reads MGHDK; CDR2 reads SYGVNS. In DNA form, the CDR3 reads TGTGCCAGCAGTGAATTTGGGACAACGAGAACCTACGAGCAGTACTTC. This translates into CASSEFGTTRTYEQYF.

The gene calls are TRBV28 and TRBJ2-5; 9 nucleotides match TRBD2. The CDR3 runs 15 residues. The junction had 11 bases not matched to a gene; V was cut back by 7 bases and J by 5 bases. Germline V gene data show CDR1 as MDHEN and CDR2 as SYDVKM. CDR3 DNA sequence: TGTGCCAGCACCTGGGAAGCGGGAGGAGGGGAGACCCAGTACTTC. Protein sequence: CASTWEAGGGETQYF.

CDR3 coding DNA: TGTGCCAGCTCACCTGGGTCCAGCGGGAGCAACATTCAGTACTTC. Translating it yields CASSPGSSGSNIQYF. The chain employs TRBV18 and TRBJ2-4; the match to TRBD2 covers 8 bases. The CDR3 is made up of 15 amino acids. The germline V gene encodes CDR1 KGHSH and CDR2 LQKENI. The V segment lost 3 bases and the J segment 7 bases; nucleotides outside the gene matches: 8.

V gene TRBV27 combines with J gene TRBJ2-7, with 8 bases that match TRBD1. Germline lookup yields CDR1 MNHEY and CDR2 SMNVEV (reference sequence). The V gene end was trimmed by 3 bases and the J gene end by 2 bases; junction bases not matched to a gene: 9. The CDR3 covers 16 residues. The CDR3 loop is CASSFQGAGSPYEQYF. DNA of the CDR3: TGTGCCAGCAGTTTTCAGGGGGCTGGCTCCCCCTACGAGCAGTACTTC.

The genes are TRBV28 and TRBJ1-1, with D possibly matching TRBD1 (6 bases). Germline CDR1 reads MDHEN; CDR2 reads SYDVKM. The CDR3 sequence is 15 residues long. V lost 3 bases and J lost 4, with 15 bases in between. CDR3 in DNA: TGTGCCAGCAGTTTGGGGGGGGCGGTAGGCACTGAAGCTTTCTTT. The encoded protein is CASSLGGAVGTEAFF.

The chain has TRBV27 and TRBJ2-7, with TRBD2 matching 13 bases. With 7 bases clipped from V and 2 bases from J, the junction kept 5 bases outside the gene matches. CDR3 length: 15 amino acids. Germline V CDR1 and CDR2: MNHEY, SMNVEV (reference sequence). CDR3 in DNA: TGTGCCAGCAATACACTAGCGGGAGGGACCTACGAGCAGTACTTC. Its protein product is CASNTLAGGTYEQYF.

The chain combines TRBV11-2 with TRBJ1-5, with D possibly TRBD1 on 5 matching bases. Trimming removed 2 bases at V and 6 bases at J, with 8 bases between. Germline values: CDR1 SGHAT, CDR2 FQNNGV. CDR3 size: 13 residues. CDR3 residues: CASSLSGGQPQHF. The CDR3 DNA is TGTGCCAGCAGCTTAAGCGGGGGTCAGCCCCAGCATTTT. The whole variable domain, remainder taken from reference TRBV11-2 and TRBJ1-5, is EAGVAQSPRYKIIEKRQSVAFWCNPISGHATLYWYQQILGQGPKLLIQFQNNGVVDDSQLPKDRFSAERLKGVDSTLKIQPAKLEDSAVYLCASSLSGGQPQHFGDGTRLSIL.